This T cell receptor (beta chain) comes out of a study of blood T cells in healthy people across ages. Unmatched junction bases numbered 6, after V lost 0 bases and J lost 1 base. The CDR3 runs to 17 residues. From germline, CDR1 is SGDLS and CDR2 YYNGEE. The authors ran a second PCR of roughly 7 to 11 cycles using a sample-barcoded 5' primer and a J-beta primer mix. MiXCR, run by TCRdb on the 5' RACE reads, gives a single entry per CDR3 protein. The sample consists of around 800,000 distinct CDR3 sequences, 62% of them appearing once. This clonotype was picked up one time. Its antigen is still unknown. Findings and limits, study-wide: A greater number of naive CD4+ cells and higher diversity distinguished long-lived donors from aged donors.

The receptor was derived from a man aged 25-45 years in good health. The sample comprised blood. The chain links TRBV9 to TRBJ2-3; TRBD2 matches at 9 bases. Here the CDR3 DNA reads TGTGCCAGCAGCGTAGAGGTAGCGGGGGAGGGCACAGATACGCAGTATTTT. Translating it yields CASSVEVAGEGTDTQYF.